The next 30 T cell receptor beta chains were all read from a single sample in a study of T cell therapy after organ transplantation. Assay: immunoSEQ multiplex PCR; the TCRdb copy retains only in-frame clones and omits some. The sample lists some 17,000 clones, 85% occurring once. No antigens are known for them. Time point: 20-29 weeks after completion of therapy. This specimen was CD8+ T cells from blood, taken after autologous CMV-specific T cell therapy. These receptors were collected from a human patient who had received a solid organ transplant and had CMV disease. A share of the T cells may be of graft donor origin.

V and J are TRBV19 and TRBJ1-1, with a possible D match to TRBD1 (5 bases). The length of the CDR3 is 13 residues. V lost 3 bases and J lost 5, with 10 bases in between. From germline, CDR1 is LNHDA and CDR2 SQIVND (reference sequence). For the CDR3, the DNA is TGTGCCAGTAGTATCGTCAGGGAAACTGAAGCTTTCTTT. Translated: CASSIVRETEAFF.

The V and J genes are TRBV25-1 and TRBJ2-3; D may be TRBD1 or TRBD2 (6 bases each). Germline assignment: CDR1 MGHDK and CDR2 SYGVNS. CDR3 length: 13 residues. Trimming shortened V by 2 bases and J by 5 bases, and 8 bases separated the two germline ends. CDR3: CASSEGGQDTQYF. The DNA of the CDR3 is TGTGCCAGCAGTGAAGGGGGGCAAGATACGCAGTATTTT.

This chain links TRBV5-1 with TRBJ2-1, with TRBD2 matching 9 bases. Germline-derived CDR1 and CDR2 are SGHRS and YFSETQ. V was pared by 0 bases and J by 8 bases, with 15 bases of the junction left unmatched. CDR3 length: 18 amino acids. CDR3 DNA sequence: TGCGCCAGCAGCTTGGCCCTAGCGGGGACTAACCCTTCTGATGAGCAGTTCTTC. The encoded protein is CASSLALAGTNPSDEQFF.

This clone is classed as medium-sized (0.01 to 0.1%). V usage is TRBV5-6 and J usage is TRBJ1-2; D unresolved. Germline-derived CDR1 and CDR2 are SGHDT and YYEEEE. Trimming removed 4 bases at V and 2 bases at J, with 15 bases between. The CDR3 contains 15 residues. DNA of the CDR3: TGTGCCAGCAGCGAAGCGCGGACTTGGAACTATGGCTACACCTTC. This gives the protein CASSEARTWNYGYTF. The full variable domain, completed using reference TRBV5-6 and TRBJ1-2, is DAGVTQSPTHLIKTRGQQVTLRCSPKSGHDTVSWYQQALGQGPQFIFQYYEEEERQRGNFPDRFSGHQFPNYSSELNVNALLLGDSALYLCASSEARTWNYGYTFGSGTRLTVV.

The CDR3 DNA sequence: TGTGCCAGCAGCGCTGGGACTAGCGGGGCCTACGAGCAGTACTTC. Translation gives CASSAGTSGAYEQYF. This chain joins TRBV9 and TRBJ2-7; TRBD2 matches at 13 bases. There are 15 residues in the CDR3. CDR1 and CDR2 from the germline V gene are SGDLS and YYNGEE. V lost 3 bases to trimming and J lost 2 bases; unmatched junction nucleotides: 2.

The chain is built from TRBV5-1 and TRBJ2-7; 7 nucleotides agree with TRBD2. This CDR3 is 16 amino acids long. Per germline, CDR1 SGHRS and CDR2 YFSETQ. Unmatched junction bases numbered 11, after V lost 1 base and J lost 4 bases. CDR3 coding DNA: TGCGCCAGCAGCTTGTTATCCGGGGAGGGCCGTTACGAGCAGTACTTC. Residues: CASSLLSGEGRYEQYF.

By share of the sample, this clone is medium-sized. The chain employs TRBV6-5 and TRBJ1-1, with D perhaps matching TRBD1 (6 bases). V was shortened by 0 bases and J by 2 bases, with 10 bases between the two germline ends. Germline CDR1 MNHEY, CDR2 SVGAGI. This CDR3 spans 15 amino acids. CDR3 DNA: TGTGCCAGCAGTTACTCGAGAGGGGGAAACACTGAAGCTTTCTTT. Amino acid sequence: CASSYSRGGNTEAFF.

V usage is TRBV7-9 and J usage is TRBJ1-4; weak D call: TRBD1 (6 bases). The CDR3 consists of 14 residues. From germline, CDR1 is SEHNR and CDR2 FQNEAQ (reference sequence). Trimming cost V 1 base and J 6 bases, with 9 bases left between them. The DNA for the CDR3 is TGTGCCAGCAGCTTAGGGGGGCGTGATGAAAAACTGTTTTTT. This sequence encodes CASSLGGRDEKLFF.

V and J are TRBV27 and TRBJ2-1; D remains unclear. CDR1 and CDR2 from the germline V gene are MNHEY and SMNVEV (reference sequence). There are 14 residues in the CDR3. Trimming shortened V by 2 bases and J by 2 bases, and 7 bases separated the two germline ends. CDR3 coding DNA: TGTGCCAGCAGTTTAGGCGGCACCTACAATGAGCAGTTCTTC. Translating gives CASSLGGTYNEQFF.

This chain joins TRBV27 and TRBJ2-7; TRBD1 or TRBD2 may be the D gene (5 bases each). V gave up 3 bases and J gave up 2 bases, with 11 bases separating them. Germline V gene lookup returns CDR1 MNHEY and CDR2 SMNVEV (reference sequence). The CDR3 sequence is 14 residues long. The CDR3 bases are TGTGCCAGCAGTTTGGCAGGGAGAACCTACGAGCAGTACTTC. Amino acids: CASSLAGRTYEQYF.

The V call is TRBV5-4, the J call TRBJ2-7; TRBD2 agrees at 8 bases. The CDR3 extends over 13 amino acids. The J segment lost 7 bases and the V segment lost 4 bases, leaving 7 bases of the junction unmatched. CDR1 SGHNT and CDR2 YYREEE come from the germline V gene (reference sequence). The CDR3 reads CASSPREGVEQYF. The CDR3 DNA is TGTGCCAGCAGCCCCCGGGAGGGGGTGGAGCAGTACTTC.

The chain couples TRBV7-9 to TRBJ1-1; the D is unclear. This CDR3 is built from 14 residues. Germline V gene sequence: CDR1 SEHNR, CDR2 FQNEAQ (reference sequence). The V end was cut by 3 bases, the J end by 4 bases, with 12 bases between. As DNA, the CDR3 is TGTGCCAGCAGCTTTTCGGGAGGAGGCACTGAAGCTTTCTTT. This sequence encodes CASSFSGGGTEAFF.

Here the CDR3 reads CASSLGQGAADTQYF. CDR3 nucleotide sequence: TGTGCCAGCAGTCTGGGACAGGGGGCGGCAGATACGCAGTATTTT. This chain links TRBV6-5 with TRBJ2-3; 12 bases match TRBD1. CDR3 length: 15 amino acids. The V gene's germline CDR1 is MNHEY and CDR2 SVGAGI. V lost 5 bases, J lost 4 bases, and 4 bases stayed unmatched.

The rearrangement joins TRBV11-2 to TRBJ1-2; D is uncertain. Trimming took off 0 bases at V and 4 bases at J, with 12 bases between the two ends. The CDR3 runs 15 residues. Germline values: CDR1 SGHAT, CDR2 FQNNGV. CDR3 DNA sequence: TGTGCCAGCAGCTTAGACCCGAGCCCGGGCTATGGCTACACCTTC. Amino acid sequence: CASSLDPSPGYGYTF. Drawing the rest from reference TRBV11-2 and TRBJ1-2, the complete variable domain is EAGVAQSPRYKIIEKRQSVAFWCNPISGHATLYWYQQILGQGPKLLIQFQNNGVVDDSQLPKDRFSAERLKGVDSTLKIQPAKLEDSAVYLCASSLDPSPGYGYTFGSGTRLTVV.

The chain couples TRBV6-5 to TRBJ1-2; D is undetermined. CDR1 MNHEY and CDR2 SVGAGI come from the germline V gene. This CDR3 is built from 15 residues. Trimming removed 0 bases at V and 0 bases at J, with 8 bases between. This CDR3 is CASSYSPRPNYGYTF. CDR3 sequence (DNA): TGTGCCAGCAGTTACTCACCTCGTCCTAACTATGGCTACACCTTC.

This sequence joins TRBV19 and TRBJ1-2; D call uncertain. Germline CDR1 LNHDA, CDR2 SQIVND (reference sequence). The V and J ends lost 6 bases and 7 bases respectively, with 15 bases between them. This CDR3 comprises 13 residues. This chain's CDR3 is CASRPGSGSGYTF. CDR3 nucleotides: TGTGCCAGTAGACCGGGGTCCGGTTCTGGCTACACCTTC.

The chain is built from TRBV7-6 and TRBJ1-2; TRBD1 matches at 9 bases. There are 15 residues in the CDR3. The germline V gene has CDR1 SGHVS and CDR2 FNYEAQ. Trimming at V came to 5 bases and at J to 6 bases, leaving 10 bases not matched to a gene. Here the CDR3 reads CASSARDRASDGYTF. The CDR3 DNA reads as TGTGCCAGCAGCGCCCGGGACAGGGCCTCGGATGGCTACACCTTC.

This chain connects TRBV10-3 to TRBJ2-1, with unresolved D. In germline, CDR1 is ENHRY, CDR2 SYGVKD. The CDR3 spans 16 residues. V shed 0 bases and J shed 0 bases, with 9 bases lying between them. CDR3 loop: CAISESVVSSYNEQFF. The CDR3 DNA follows: TGTGCCATCAGTGAGTCGGTGGTTAGCTCCTACAATGAGCAGTTCTTC.

V usage is TRBV6-5 and J usage is TRBJ2-5, with D possibly matching TRBD2 (6 bases). Per the germline V gene, CDR1 is MNHEY and CDR2 is SVGAGI. The CDR3 totals 15 residues. The V gene lost 6 bases and the J gene lost 5 bases, with 19 bases spanning the gap. CDR3 sequence (DNA): TGTGCCAGCAGATCCGTACCGGGAGAAGTCGAGACCCAGTACTTC. Translating gives CASRSVPGEVETQYF.

Within the sample, this clone is large (0.1 to 1%). Other DNA sequences in this specimen translate into the identical CDR3. The gene calls are TRBV27 and TRBJ2-1, with D maybe TRBD2 (6 bases). The CDR3 extends over 14 amino acids. V lost 2 bases and J lost 1, with 6 bases in between. Germline values: CDR1 MNHEY, CDR2 SMNVEV (reference sequence). This CDR3 is CASSLGGSYNEQFF. The CDR3 nucleotides are TGTGCCAGCAGTTTAGGGGGGTCCTACAATGAGCAGTTCTTC.

This clone is labeled as medium-sized (0.01 to 0.1%). The gene calls are TRBV6-5 and TRBJ1-1, with 8 bases lining up with TRBD1. V was clipped by 2 bases and J by 1 base; unmatched bases: 3. The CDR3 is made up of 15 amino acids. In germline, CDR1 is MNHEY, CDR2 SVGAGI. CDR3 in DNA: TGTGCCAGCAGTTACACGACAGGGGCGAACACTGAAGCTTTCTTT. This sequence encodes CASSYTTGANTEAFF.

The chain is built from TRBV10-3 and TRBJ2-1; TRBD2 matches at 10 bases. CDR3 length: 16 residues. The germline V gene has CDR1 ENHRY and CDR2 SYGVKD. After removal of 8 bases from V and 0 bases from J, the junction contained 7 bases not matched to a gene. Here the CDR3 reads CAIGTSALSSYNEQFF. DNA of the CDR3: TGTGCCATCGGGACTAGCGCATTGAGCTCCTACAATGAGCAGTTCTTC.

This chain links TRBV5-1 with TRBJ1-1; perhaps TRBD1 as D (6 bases). Germline V CDR1 and CDR2: SGHRS, YFSETQ. Deletions cut 0 bases from V and 5 bases from J, with 11 bases between. The length of the CDR3 is 14 residues. CDR3 nucleotide sequence: TGCGCCAGCAGCTTGGGTCCAGGGGTGACTGAAGCTTTCTTT. Translated: CASSLGPGVTEAFF.

The sample holds one count of this clone. The chain recombines TRBV29-1 with TRBJ1-2, with D unresolved. This CDR3 comprises 11 residues. Looked up from germline, CDR1 is SQVTM and CDR2 is ANQGSEA. Trimming removed 3 bases from V and 3 bases from J, with 5 bases in between. The chain's CDR3 is CSVDTDYGYTF. The CDR3 DNA follows: TGCAGCGTTGATACGGACTATGGCTACACCTTC.

The V call is TRBV6-6, the J call TRBJ1-4; a weak D match, TRBD1 (5 bases). The CDR3 has 14 residues. V lost 3 bases and J lost 4, with 9 bases in between. CDR1 and CDR2 from the germline V gene are MNHNY and SVGAGI (reference sequence). The CDR3 sequence is CASSYGGNNEKLFF. Written as DNA, the CDR3 is TGTGCCAGCAGTTATGGGGGGAATAATGAAAAACTGTTTTTT.

V and J are TRBV15 and TRBJ2-7; 9 positions match TRBD1. The CDR3 spans 14 residues. Germline V lookup: CDR1 LNHNV, CDR2 YYDKDF (reference sequence). The J segment lost 3 bases and the V segment lost 8 bases, leaving 8 bases of the junction unmatched. The CDR3 DNA follows: TGTGCCACCGGGCAAGGGACAGGGAGCTACGAGCAGTACTTC. Protein product: CATGQGTGSYEQYF.

The rearrangement links TRBV5-1 to TRBJ1-4, with D unclear. Trimming removed 5 bases from V and 6 bases from J, with 14 bases in between. Germline assignment: CDR1 SGHRS and CDR2 YFSETQ. The CDR3 is made up of 14 amino acids. The CDR3 loop is CASSIQRGDEKLFF. The CDR3 nucleotides read TGCGCCAGCAGTATCCAGCGGGGTGATGAAAAACTGTTTTTT. The whole variable domain, filled in from reference TRBV5-1 and TRBJ1-4, reads KAGVTQTPRYLIKTRGQQVTLSCSPISGHRSVSWYQQTPGQGLQFLFEYFSETQRNKGNFPGRFSGRQFSNSRSEMNVSTLELGDSALYLCASSIQRGDEKLFFGSGTQLSVL.

The rearrangement uses TRBV11-2 and TRBJ2-7, with TRBD1 matching 8 bases. The junction had 4 bases not matched to a gene; V was cut back by 1 base and J by 5 bases. The length of the CDR3 is 14 residues. Looked up from germline, CDR1 is SGHAT and CDR2 is FQNNGV. CDR3 DNA sequence: TGTGCCAGCAGCTTAGGATGGGACAGGAACGAGCAGTACTTC. Protein product: CASSLGWDRNEQYF.

V is TRBV5-4 and J is TRBJ2-1; tentatively, D is TRBD2 (7 bases). CDR1 and CDR2 from the germline V gene are SGHNT and YYREEE (reference sequence). V gave up 3 bases and J gave up 5 bases, with 12 bases separating them. CDR3 length: 14 amino acids. In DNA form, the CDR3 reads TGTGCCAGCAGCTCCTGGGGGGGCAACAATGAGCAGTTCTTC. This encodes CASSSWGGNNEQFF.

The V call is TRBV7-8, the J call TRBJ1-4; the match to TRBD1 covers 11 bases. J gave up 6 bases and V 4 bases, and 7 bases lay outside the gene matches. Germline lookup yields CDR1 SGHVS and CDR2 FQNEAQ. The CDR3 has 16 residues. CDR3 in amino acids: CASSSEDRGQDEKLFF. Here the CDR3 DNA reads TGTGCCAGCAGCTCCGAGGACAGGGGGCAAGATGAAAAACTGTTTTTT.